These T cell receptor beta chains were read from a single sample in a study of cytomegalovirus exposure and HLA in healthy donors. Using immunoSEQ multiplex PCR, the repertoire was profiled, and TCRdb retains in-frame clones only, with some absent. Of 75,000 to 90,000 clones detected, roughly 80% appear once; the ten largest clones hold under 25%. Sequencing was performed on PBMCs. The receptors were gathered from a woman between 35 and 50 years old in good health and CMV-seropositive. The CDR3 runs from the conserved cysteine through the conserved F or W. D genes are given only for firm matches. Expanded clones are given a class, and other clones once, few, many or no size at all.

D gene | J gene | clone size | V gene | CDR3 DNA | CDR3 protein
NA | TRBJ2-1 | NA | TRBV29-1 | TGCAGCGTTGAAGTCGACGGGTCTGCGGCCAATGAGCAGTTCTTC | CSVEVDGSAANEQFF
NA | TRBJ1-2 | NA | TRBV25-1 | TGTGCCAGCAGTGAGGCCTGGTCAGGTGGGGGCTACACCTTC | CASSEAWSGGGYTF
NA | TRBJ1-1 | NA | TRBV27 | TGTGCCAGCAGTCATAACACCGAAGCTTTCTTT | CASSHNTEAFF
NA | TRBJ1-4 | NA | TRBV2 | TGTGCCAGCAGTGAAGCGATGACAGGAACTAATGAAAAACTGTTTTTT | CASSEAMTGTNEKLFF
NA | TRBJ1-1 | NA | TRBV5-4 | TGTGCCAGCAGCTTGGAGGGGTTCGGTCGGACTGAAGCTTTCTTT | CASSLEGFGRTEAFF
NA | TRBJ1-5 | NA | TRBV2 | TGTGCCAGCAGTGAGAGGGGGAACAGGGTTAAGGATCAGCCCCAGCATTTT | CASSERGNRVKDQPQHF
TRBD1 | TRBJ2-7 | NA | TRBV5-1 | TGCGCCAGCAGCACGGGACAGGCATCCTACGAGCAGTACTTC | CASSTGQASYEQYF
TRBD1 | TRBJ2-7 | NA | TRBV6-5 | TGTGCCAGCAGTTCCGATCGGACAGGGTTGGAGCAGTACTTC | CASSSDRTGLEQYF
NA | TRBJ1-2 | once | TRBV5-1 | TGCGCCAGCAGCTTGGGTGGGGAGGTGAGCTATGGCTACACCTTC | CASSLGGEVSYGYTF
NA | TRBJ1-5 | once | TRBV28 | TGTGCCAGCAGTTTAAGGGCAGGGTGGGGAGGTCAGCCCCAGCATTTT | CASSLRAGWGGQPQHF
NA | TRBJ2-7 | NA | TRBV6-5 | TGTGCCAGCGGCGTTTCGGGGGATGAGCAGTACTTC | CASGVSGDEQYF
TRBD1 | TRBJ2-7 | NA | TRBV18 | TGTGCCAGCTCTCGGACAGGGGAGGGCGAGCAGTACTTC | CASSRTGEGEQYF
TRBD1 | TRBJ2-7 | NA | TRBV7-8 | TGTGCCAGCAGCCTAGGACAGGTGGGATACGAGCAGTACTTC | CASSLGQVGYEQYF
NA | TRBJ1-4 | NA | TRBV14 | TGTGCCAGCAGCCAACAGATTAATGAAAAACTGTTTTTT | CASSQQINEKLFF
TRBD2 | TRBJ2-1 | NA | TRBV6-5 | TGTGCCAGCAGCCTCGTAGCGGGGGTTTTCAATGAGCAGTTCTTC | CASSLVAGVFNEQFF
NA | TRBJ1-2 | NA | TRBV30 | TGTGCCTGCCGCGGGTCTTTCAACCTTAACTATGGCTACACCTTC | CACRGSFNLNYGYTF
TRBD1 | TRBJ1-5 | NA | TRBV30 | TGTGCCTGGACCGGACAGGGGGATCAGCCCCAGCATTTT | CAWTGQGDQPQHF
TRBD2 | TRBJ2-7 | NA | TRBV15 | TGTGCCACCAGCAGAAAGGCGGGAGACTACGAGCAGTACTTC | CATSRKAGDYEQYF
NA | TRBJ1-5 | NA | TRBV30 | TGTGCCTGGAGTACACGGGGGGATCAGCCCCAGCATTTT | CAWSTRGDQPQHF
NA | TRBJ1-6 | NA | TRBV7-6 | TGTGCCAGCAGCTTTGGGCGACAGGCTAATTCACCCCTCCACTTT | CASSFGRQANSPLHF
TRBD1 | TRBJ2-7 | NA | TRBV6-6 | TGTGCCAGCAGTACCGGGACAGGGAGTACCTACGAGCAGTACTTC | CASSTGTGSTYEQYF
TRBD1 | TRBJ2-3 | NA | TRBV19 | TGTGCCAGTAGCCTAGACAGGGCCCCGGATACGCAGTATTTT | CASSLDRAPDTQYF
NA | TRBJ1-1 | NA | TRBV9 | TGTGCCAGCAGCGTAGGAGGGATGAACACTGAAGCTTTCTTT | CASSVGGMNTEAFF
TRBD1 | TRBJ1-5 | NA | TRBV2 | TGTGCCAGCAGTGGGACAGGGAATTGGAATAGCAATCAGCCCCAGCATTTT | CASSGTGNWNSNQPQHF
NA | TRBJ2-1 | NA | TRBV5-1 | TGCGCCAGCAGCCCTAGACAGCCATCTGGAAATGAGCAGTTCTTC | CASSPRQPSGNEQFF
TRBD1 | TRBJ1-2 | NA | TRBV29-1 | TGCAGCGTCGGACAGGGTTATGGCTACACCTTC | CSVGQGYGYTF
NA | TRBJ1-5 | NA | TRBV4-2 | TGTGCCAGCAGCCAACGGTCCTTAGGGGAAAATCAGCCCCAGCATTTT | CASSQRSLGENQPQHF
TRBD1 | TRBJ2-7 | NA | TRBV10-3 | TGTGCCATCAGTGGCCAGGGGGCCTACGAGCAGTACTTC | CAISGQGAYEQYF
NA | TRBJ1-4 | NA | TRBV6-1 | TGTGCCAGCAGTGAACTGATCACCTACGAAAAACTGTTTTTT | CASSELITYEKLFF
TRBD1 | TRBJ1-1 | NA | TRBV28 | TGTGCCAGCAGTTCCTTCGGACAGGGGGTGAGCACTGAAGCTTTCTTT | CASSSFGQGVSTEAFF
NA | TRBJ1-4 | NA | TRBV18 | TGTGCCAGCTCACCAAAACAGGGTTATGAAAAACTGTTTTTT | CASSPKQGYEKLFF
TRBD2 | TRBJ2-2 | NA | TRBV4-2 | TGTGCCAGCAGCCAATACCAAAACCGCGGTAGACTAGCGCCGAACACCGGGGAGCTGTTTTTT | CASSQYQNRGRLAPNTGELFF
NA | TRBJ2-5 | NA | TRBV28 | TGTGCCAGCAGTTTAGGGCAGGGAGGAGAGACCCAGTACTTC | CASSLGQGGETQYF
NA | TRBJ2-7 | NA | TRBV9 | TGTGCCAGCAGCGTATCCCCTACAAGAGGTGAGAGGGACGAGCAGTACTTC | CASSVSPTRGERDEQYF
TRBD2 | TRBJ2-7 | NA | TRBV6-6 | TGTGCCAGCAGGAGCGGGGGGAGTGAGCAGTACTTC | CASRSGGSEQYF
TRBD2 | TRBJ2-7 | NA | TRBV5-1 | TGCGCCAGCAGCTTGGTAGGGGAGGGCTACGAGCAGTACTTC | CASSLVGEGYEQYF
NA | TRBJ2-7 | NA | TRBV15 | TGTGCCACCAGCAGGGACCCCAGGGTGGGGTACGAGCAGTACTTC | CATSRDPRVGYEQYF
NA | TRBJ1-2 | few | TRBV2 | TGTGCCAGCAGTAAGGGACATTTGTCCCCTTCCTTGGGGGGCTACACCTTC | CASSKGHLSPSLGGYTF
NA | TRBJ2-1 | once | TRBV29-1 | TGCAGCGTTGGAGTAGCGGCCTCCTACAATGAGCAGTTCTTC | CSVGVAASYNEQFF
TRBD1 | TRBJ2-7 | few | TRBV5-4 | TGTGCCAGCAGCGTAACAGGGGTCTACGAGCAGTACTTC | CASSVTGVYEQYF
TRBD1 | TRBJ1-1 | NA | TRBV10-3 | TGTGCCATCAGTGGGACCACCCAGGGGGCTCGGACTGAAGCTTTCTTT | CAISGTTQGARTEAFF
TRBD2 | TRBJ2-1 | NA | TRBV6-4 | TGTGCCAGCAGTGTTGACGCCGGGGGGAATGAGCAGTTCTTC | CASSVDAGGNEQFF